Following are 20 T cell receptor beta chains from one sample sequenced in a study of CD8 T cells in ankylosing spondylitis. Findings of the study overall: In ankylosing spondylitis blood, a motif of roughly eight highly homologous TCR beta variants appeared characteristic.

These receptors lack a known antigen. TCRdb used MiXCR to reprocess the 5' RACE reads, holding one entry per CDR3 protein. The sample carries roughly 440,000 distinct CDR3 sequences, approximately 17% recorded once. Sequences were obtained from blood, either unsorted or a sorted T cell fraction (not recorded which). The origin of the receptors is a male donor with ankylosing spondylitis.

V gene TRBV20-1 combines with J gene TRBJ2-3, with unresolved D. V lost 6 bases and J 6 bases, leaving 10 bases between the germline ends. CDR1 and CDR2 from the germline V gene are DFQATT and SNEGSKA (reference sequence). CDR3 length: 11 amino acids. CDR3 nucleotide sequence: TGCAGTGCCATGGCCGGGGATACGCAGTATTTT. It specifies CSAMAGDTQYF.

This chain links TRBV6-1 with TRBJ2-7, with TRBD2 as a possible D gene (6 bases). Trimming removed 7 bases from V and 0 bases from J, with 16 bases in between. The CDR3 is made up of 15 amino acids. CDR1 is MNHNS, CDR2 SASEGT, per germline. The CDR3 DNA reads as TGTGCCAGCAAACTCGATGCTAGCGCCTCCTACGAGCAGTACTTC. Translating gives CASKLDASASYEQYF.

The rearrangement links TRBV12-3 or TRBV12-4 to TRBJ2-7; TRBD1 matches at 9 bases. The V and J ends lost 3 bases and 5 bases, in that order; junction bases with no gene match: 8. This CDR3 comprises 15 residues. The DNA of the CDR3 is TGTGCCAGCAGTTTTAGGGGGACAGGGATGAACGAGCAGTACTTC. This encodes CASSFRGTGMNEQYF.

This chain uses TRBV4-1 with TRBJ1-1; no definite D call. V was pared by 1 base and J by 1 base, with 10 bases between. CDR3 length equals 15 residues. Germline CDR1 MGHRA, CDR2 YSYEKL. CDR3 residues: CASSQGLPANTEAFF. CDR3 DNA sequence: TGCGCCAGCAGCCAAGGATTGCCAGCGAACACTGAAGCTTTCTTT.

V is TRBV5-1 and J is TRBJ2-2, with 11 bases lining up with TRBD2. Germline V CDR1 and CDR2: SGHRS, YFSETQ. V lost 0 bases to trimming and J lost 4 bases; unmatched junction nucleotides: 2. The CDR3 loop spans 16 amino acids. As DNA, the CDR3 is TGCGCCAGCAGCTTGGGACTAGCGGGGACCACCGGGGAGCTGTTTTTT. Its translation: CASSLGLAGTTGELFF.

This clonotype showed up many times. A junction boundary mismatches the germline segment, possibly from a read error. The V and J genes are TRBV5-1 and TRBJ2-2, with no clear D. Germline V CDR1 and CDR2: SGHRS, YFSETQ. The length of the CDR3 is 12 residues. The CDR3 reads CASSSNTGELFF. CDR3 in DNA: TGTGCCAGCAGCTCGAACACCGGGGAGCTGTTTTTT. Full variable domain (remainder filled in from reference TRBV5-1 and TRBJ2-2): KAGVTQTPRYLIKTRGQQVTLSCSPISGHRSVSWYQQTPGQGLQFLFEYFSETQRNKGNFPGRFSGRQFSNSRSEMNVSTLELGDSALYLCASSSNTGELFFGEGSRLTVL.

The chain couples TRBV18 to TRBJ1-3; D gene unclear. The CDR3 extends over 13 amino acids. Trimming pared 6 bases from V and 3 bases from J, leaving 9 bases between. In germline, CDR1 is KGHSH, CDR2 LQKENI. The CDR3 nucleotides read TGTGCCAGCTCCGCGGGGTTTGGAAACACCATATATTTT. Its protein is CASSAGFGNTIYF.

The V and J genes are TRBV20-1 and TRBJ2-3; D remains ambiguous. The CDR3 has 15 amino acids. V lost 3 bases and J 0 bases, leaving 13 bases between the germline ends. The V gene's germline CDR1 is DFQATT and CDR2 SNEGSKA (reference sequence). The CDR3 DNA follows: TGCAGTGCTAGCCAGCGTCGAGATAGCACAGATACGCAGTATTTT. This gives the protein CSASQRRDSTDTQYF.

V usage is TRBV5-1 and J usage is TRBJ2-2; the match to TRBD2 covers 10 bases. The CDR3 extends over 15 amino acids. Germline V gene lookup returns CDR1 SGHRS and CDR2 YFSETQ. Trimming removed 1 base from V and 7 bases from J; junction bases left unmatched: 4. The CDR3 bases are TGCGCCAGCAGCTTGCCTAGCGGGGGAGGCGGGGAGCTGTTTTTT. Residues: CASSLPSGGGGELFF.

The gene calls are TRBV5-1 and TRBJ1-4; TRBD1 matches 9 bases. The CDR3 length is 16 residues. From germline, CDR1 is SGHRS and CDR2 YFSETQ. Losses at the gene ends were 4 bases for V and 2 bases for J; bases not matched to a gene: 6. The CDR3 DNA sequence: TGCGCCAGCAGCCCGGGACAGGGCCACACTAATGAAAAACTGTTTTTT. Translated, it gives CASSPGQGHTNEKLFF.

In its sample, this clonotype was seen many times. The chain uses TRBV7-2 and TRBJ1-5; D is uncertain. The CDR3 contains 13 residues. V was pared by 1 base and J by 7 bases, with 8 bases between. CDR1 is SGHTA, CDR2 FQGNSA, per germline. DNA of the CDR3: TGTGCCAGCAGCTTAGGGCGTGGGCAGCCCCAGCATTTT. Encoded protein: CASSLGRGQPQHF.

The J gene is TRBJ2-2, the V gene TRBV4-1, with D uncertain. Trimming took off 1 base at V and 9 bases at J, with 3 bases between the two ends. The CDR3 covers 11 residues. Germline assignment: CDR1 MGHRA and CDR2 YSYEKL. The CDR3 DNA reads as TGCGCCAGCAGCCAAGGTCGGGAGCTGTTTTTT. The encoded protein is CASSQGRELFF.

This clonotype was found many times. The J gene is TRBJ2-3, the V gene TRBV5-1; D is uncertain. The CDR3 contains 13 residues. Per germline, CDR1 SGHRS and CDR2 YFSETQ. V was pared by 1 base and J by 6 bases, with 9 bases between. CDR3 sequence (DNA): TGCGCCAGCAGCTTGATTCTGAGGGATACGCAGTATTTT. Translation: CASSLILRDTQYF.

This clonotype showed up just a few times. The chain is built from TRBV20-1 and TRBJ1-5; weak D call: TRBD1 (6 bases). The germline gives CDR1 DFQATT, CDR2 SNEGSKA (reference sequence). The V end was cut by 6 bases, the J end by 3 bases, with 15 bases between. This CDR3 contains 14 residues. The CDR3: CSALQGRINQPQHF. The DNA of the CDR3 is TGCAGTGCCCTACAGGGCCGGATCAATCAGCCCCAGCATTTT.

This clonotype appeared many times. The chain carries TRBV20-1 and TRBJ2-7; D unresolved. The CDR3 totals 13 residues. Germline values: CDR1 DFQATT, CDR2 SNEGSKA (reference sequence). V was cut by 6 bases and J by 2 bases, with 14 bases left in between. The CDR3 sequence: CSAQPGSTYEQYF. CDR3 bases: TGCAGTGCACAGCCAGGTAGTACCTACGAGCAGTACTTC.

CDR3 in amino acids: CASSIRTGGQEQFF. For the CDR3, the DNA is TGTGCCAGTAGTATAAGGACAGGGGGCCAAGAGCAGTTCTTC. This chain joins TRBV19 and TRBJ2-1; 11 bases agree with TRBD1. The junction had 4 bases not matched to a gene; V was cut back by 2 bases and J by 10 bases. This CDR3 has 14 amino acids. CDR1 and CDR2 (germline): LNHDA, SQIVND (reference sequence).

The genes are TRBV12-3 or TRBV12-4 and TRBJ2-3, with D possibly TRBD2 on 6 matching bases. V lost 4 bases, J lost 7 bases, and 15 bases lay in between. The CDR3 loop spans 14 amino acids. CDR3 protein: CASSSAGFSYTQYF. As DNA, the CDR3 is TGTGCCAGCAGTTCAGCGGGCTTCTCTTATACGCAGTATTTT.

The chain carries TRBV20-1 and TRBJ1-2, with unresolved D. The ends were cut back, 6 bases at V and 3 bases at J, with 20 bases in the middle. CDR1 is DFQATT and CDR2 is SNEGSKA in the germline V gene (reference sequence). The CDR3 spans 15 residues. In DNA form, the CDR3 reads TGCAGTGCGTCCCCGTCAGCTCCTAAGGACTATGGCTACACCTTC. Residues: CSASPSAPKDYGYTF.

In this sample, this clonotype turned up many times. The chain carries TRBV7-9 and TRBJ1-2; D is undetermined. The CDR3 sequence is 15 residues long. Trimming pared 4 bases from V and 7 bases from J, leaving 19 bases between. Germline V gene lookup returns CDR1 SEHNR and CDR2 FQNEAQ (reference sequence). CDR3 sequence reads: CASSYPPDRGSGYTF. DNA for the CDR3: TGTGCCAGCAGCTACCCCCCTGACCGCGGGTCTGGCTACACCTTC.

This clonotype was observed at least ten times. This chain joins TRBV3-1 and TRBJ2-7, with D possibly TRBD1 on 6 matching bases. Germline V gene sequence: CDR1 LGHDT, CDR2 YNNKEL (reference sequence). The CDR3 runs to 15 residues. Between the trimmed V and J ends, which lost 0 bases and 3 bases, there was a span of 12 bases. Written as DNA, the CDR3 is TGTGCCAGCAGCCAAGAAGGCGCCAGGGGCTACGAGCAGTACTTC. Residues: CASSQEGARGYEQYF.